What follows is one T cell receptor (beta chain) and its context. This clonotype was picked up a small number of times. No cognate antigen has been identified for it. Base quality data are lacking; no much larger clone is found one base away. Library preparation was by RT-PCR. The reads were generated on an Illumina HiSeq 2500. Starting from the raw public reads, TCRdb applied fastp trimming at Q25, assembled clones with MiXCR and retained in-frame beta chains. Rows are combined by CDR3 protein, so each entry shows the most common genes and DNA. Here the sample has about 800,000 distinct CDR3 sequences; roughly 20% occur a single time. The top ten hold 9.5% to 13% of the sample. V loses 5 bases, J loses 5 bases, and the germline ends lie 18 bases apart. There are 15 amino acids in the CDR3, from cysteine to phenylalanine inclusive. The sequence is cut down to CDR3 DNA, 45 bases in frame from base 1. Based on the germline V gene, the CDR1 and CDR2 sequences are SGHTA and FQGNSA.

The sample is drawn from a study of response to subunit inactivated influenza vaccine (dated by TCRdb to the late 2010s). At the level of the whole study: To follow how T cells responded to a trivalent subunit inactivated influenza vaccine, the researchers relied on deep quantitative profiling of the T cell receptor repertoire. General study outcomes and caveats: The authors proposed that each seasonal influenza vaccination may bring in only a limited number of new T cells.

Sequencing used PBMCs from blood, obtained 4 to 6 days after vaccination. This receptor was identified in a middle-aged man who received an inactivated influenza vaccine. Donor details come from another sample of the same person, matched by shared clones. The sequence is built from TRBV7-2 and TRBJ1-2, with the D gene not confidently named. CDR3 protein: CASSQLLTENYGYTF. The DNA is TGTGCCAGCAGCCAATTGCTCACAGAGAATTATGGCTACACCTTC.